This T cell receptor (beta chain) was observed in a study of T cells after yellow fever vaccination. Study results and limitations: In FACS-sorted repertoires, abundant clonotypes from the bulk population could appear as contaminants.

A remark on this clonotype: The target antigen is unknown.

Template switching with 5'RACE generated the TCR cDNA and added a universal primer site and UMIs. From the 5' RACE reads, TCRdb called clonotypes with MiXCR, one entry per CDR3 protein. Of some 340,000 distinct CDR3 sequences in the sample, roughly 4.3% were seen once. V was shortened by 5 bases and J by 5 bases, with 12 bases between the two germline ends. Germline V gene data show CDR1 as DFQATT and CDR2 as SNEGSKA (reference sequence). There are 13 residues in the CDR3. The chain joins TRBV20-1 to TRBJ2-2; either TRBD1 or TRBD2 may fit D (5 bases each). The origin of this receptor is a man younger than 30 who received the YFV17D yellow fever vaccine. The starting material was PBMCs, obtained 5 days after the yellow fever booster vaccination. CDR3 DNA: TGCAGTGCTCGGGACCCCTTTACCGGGGAGCTGTTTTTT. Translation gives CSARDPFTGELFF.